This is a list of T cell receptor beta chains from one sample in a study of cytomegalovirus exposure and HLA in healthy donors. The method was immunoSEQ multiplex PCR; TCRdb's version includes in-frame clones alone and lacks a portion of them. The data hold about 56,000 clones, with around nine tenths observed a single time. The sample comprised PBMCs. These receptors were obtained from a man between 18 and 35 years old in good health and CMV-seronegative. Each CDR3 is given with its conserved first and last residue. Fields, in order: V gene, D gene, J gene, CDR3 protein, CDR3 DNA. A D gene is named only where the DNA matches it firmly.

TRBV7-2	-	TRBJ1-2	CASSLSLQQGVLSGYTF	TGTGCCAGCAGCTTAAGTCTGCAACAGGGCGTTCTGAGTGGCTACACCTTC
TRBV12-1	-	TRBJ2-2	CASSFKPPGRASTGELFF	TGTGCCAGCAGCTTTAAACCCCCCGGGAGGGCTTCCACCGGGGAGCTGTTTTTT
TRBV2	-	TRBJ2-1	CASSGGTYNEQFF	TGTGCCAGCAGTGGGGGCACTTACAATGAGCAGTTCTTC
TRBV5-1	-	TRBJ2-4	CASSLGGTDIQYF	TGCGCCAGCAGCTTGGGCGGAACGGACATTCAGTACTTC
TRBV28	-	TRBJ1-5	CASSLGQLGNQPQHF	TGTGCCAGCAGTTTAGGACAGTTAGGCAATCAGCCCCAGCATTTT
TRBV11-2	TRBD2	TRBJ2-1	CASSMGGTSGYEQFF	TGTGCCAGCAGCATGGGGGGGACTAGCGGCTATGAGCAGTTCTTC
TRBV27	TRBD2	TRBJ2-1	CASSLWAFGGRNSYNEQFF	TGTGCCAGCAGTTTATGGGCATTTGGCGGGAGGAACTCCTACAATGAGCAGTTCTTC
TRBV9	-	TRBJ2-7	CASSVEQHTYEQYF	TGTGCCAGCAGCGTAGAACAACACACCTACGAGCAGTACTTC
TRBV28	TRBD1	TRBJ1-2	CASRTGSYGYTF	TGTGCCAGCAGGACAGGGAGCTATGGCTACACCTTC
TRBV5-6	TRBD1	TRBJ2-5	CASSWDRETQYF	TGTGCCAGCAGCTGGGACAGGGAGACCCAGTACTTC
TRBV4-3	-	TRBJ2-3	CASSQGASGPDTQYF	TGCGCCAGCAGCCAAGGAGCCAGCGGTCCCGATACGCAGTATTTT
TRBV4-1	-	TRBJ2-1	CASSQEQARPQFF	TGCGCCAGCAGCCAAGAACAGGCAAGACCCCAGTTCTTC
TRBV11-2	-	TRBJ1-1	CASSLYTVNTEAFF	TGTGCCAGCAGCTTATATACAGTGAACACTGAAGCTTTCTTT
TRBV10-1	TRBD2	TRBJ2-1	CASSDSSGKDEQFF	TGCGCCAGCAGTGATTCTAGCGGGAAGGATGAGCAGTTCTTC
TRBV5-4	-	TRBJ2-7	CASRRWGVYEQYF	TGTGCCAGCAGGCGCTGGGGGGTCTACGAGCAGTACTTC
TRBV10-1	-	TRBJ2-1	CASSEFGRRSYNEQFF	TGCGCCAGCAGTGAATTTGGGAGGCGCTCCTACAATGAGCAGTTCTTC
TRBV2	-	TRBJ2-1	CASSRSLHNEQFF	TGTGCCAGCAGCCGGAGTTTACACAATGAGCAGTTCTTC
TRBV6-4	TRBD2	TRBJ2-2	CASSAIAGGSTGELFF	TGTGCCAGCAGCGCGATAGCGGGAGGAAGTACCGGGGAGCTGTTTTTT
TRBV9	TRBD2	TRBJ2-3	CASSVGGSGTDTQYF	TGTGCCAGCAGCGTAGGCGGGAGCGGCACAGATACGCAGTATTTT
TRBV29-1	TRBD1	TRBJ2-1	CSFQLTGFGNEQFF	TGCAGCTTTCAGCTGACAGGGTTCGGCAATGAGCAGTTCTTC
TRBV5-4	TRBD1	TRBJ2-2	CASSSPGGSTGELFF	TGTGCCAGCAGCTCACCAGGGGGCAGCACCGGGGAGCTGTTTTTT
TRBV6-5	-	TRBJ2-6	CASTAAGSGANVLTF	TGTGCCAGCACCGCGGCGGGGTCTGGGGCCAACGTCCTGACTTTC